This TCR beta chain was recorded in a study of identical twins. Whole-study results and caveats: Out-of-frame alpha sequences that twins shared showed excess low generation probability.

This CDR3 spans 13 amino acids. Germline V lookup: CDR1 SNHLY, CDR2 FYNNEI. The V gene lost 7 bases and the J gene lost 3 bases, with 13 bases spanning the gap. This clonotype was detected only a few times. Its antigen is undetermined. The authors used template switching to add a universal primer site and gave cDNA unique molecular identifiers. Each CDR3 protein gets one entry after TCRdb re-called the 5' RACE reads with MiXCR. In the table there are some 1,600,000 distinct CDR3 sequences, around 33% of which are singletons. The gene calls are TRBV2 and TRBJ2-7; TRBD2 might be the D (7 bases). The sample was cord blood. This receptor was identified in a newborn girl in good health. The CDR3 nucleotides read TGTGCCAGCAATGGAGGGGGGGACTACGAGCAGTACTTC. It codes for CASNGGGDYEQYF.